Here is one T cell receptor beta chain with its context. Its antigen is currently not known. Possible read error: a much larger clone is one base away. This entry comes from a study of read filtering for tumor transcriptome and immune sequencing (dated by TCRdb to 2018 to 2021). With respect to the entire study: The cohort had some 16 male and 11 to 15 female patients with a mean age of about 71 years, ranging from 47 to 80. By revised international staging, fewer than ten patients were R-ISS I, approximately 15 were R-ISS II and roughly 7 were R-ISS III. After DNase treatment, whole-transcriptome libraries were prepared using the TruSeq RNA Access Library Prep Kit. TCR-region mapped reads per sample ranged from about 3.5 to 10.27 million with IR-seq versus only roughly 75 to 1273 with RNA-seq. Using the same bone marrow samples, the study compared TCR repertoires obtained by targeted immune repertoire sequencing with those obtained by bulk whole-transcriptome sequencing. A main aim was a read-filtering strategy for immune repertoire data, specifically whether clonotypes supported by a single read should be removed. Results the study describes overall, beyond this receptor: Clonotypes were captured by IR-seq at much higher depth and more reliably than by RNA-seq, and smaller IR-seq throughput was sufficient for identification of most shared clonotypes. The sorted CD138-negative fraction was composed of a mixed bone marrow immune population rather than of purified T cells. Single-read clonotypes made up roughly 85% of clonotypes but only about 3.5% of total reads in IR-seq, compared with around 71% of clonotypes and about 44% of reads in RNA-seq. When single-read clonotypes were removed, the proportions of shared clonotypes in IR-seq and RNA-seq correlated more strongly.

Every patient had bone marrow sampled at the time of active disease. Bone marrow mononuclear cells were isolated by Ficoll-Hypaque density gradient centrifugation. Myeloma plasma cells were removed and CD138-negative cells were obtained by negative selection following labeling with CD138 magnetic microbeads on a MACS separator. Purity of the isolated cells was checked by flow cytometry on an Attune NxT using CD138 antibodies. Total RNA was extracted with TRIzol reagent and quantified with a NanoDrop spectrophotometer. Paired RNA-seq and IR-seq were performed on the CD138-negative bone marrow sample of each patient. TCR libraries were constructed from roughly 0.4 ug RNA using the Immunoverse kit, and molecular barcoded adaptors covering alpha/delta and beta/gamma chains were employed. The same RNA used for transcriptome sequencing was used for TCR library preparation. Sequencing of TCR libraries was carried out on an Illumina HiSeq 4000 with 2 x 150 cycles. As for the original processing: Using MiXCR, which included quality filtering and error correction, TCR reads were aligned to human V, D, J and C references and then assembled into CDR3 clonotypes. Clonotype counts and gene usage diversity were analyzed with the tcR package in R. For inspection of raw mapping reads, RNA-seq reads were mapped by STAR aligner version 2.5.3a onto GRCh37 of the human genome. IR-seq fastq files were randomly downsampled with Seqtk 1.3 to test the effect of sequencing depth on detected clonotypes. Using fastp at Q25 and MiXCR, TCRdb reprocessed the public reads and kept productive beta chains. Rows are unified per CDR3 protein, each entry keeping the most common DNA and genes. TCRdb assigned the V and J calls; the authors' analysis was not used. This sample gives roughly 59,000 distinct CDR3 sequences in total; approximately 18% of them show up just once. The top ten constitute about a tenth of the sample.

The trim is 3 bases for V and 8 bases for J, with a gap of 17 bases between the germline ends. The CDR3 runs 15 residues from the cysteine to the phenylalanine. Only CDR3 DNA is held: 45 bases, read in frame from base 1. CDR1 and CDR2 (MDHEN, SYDVKM) derive from the germline V gene. Sequencing was done on a sample of a population of CD138-negative cells sorted from bone marrow. Read against the paper, the sample's cell subset or site label means: bone marrow mononuclear cells depleted of CD138+ plasma/myeloma cells by negative magnetic selection. The receptor chain draws on TRBV28 and TRBJ2-1, with TRBD2 tentatively as D gene (7 bases match). The TCR sequence derives from a donor at least 40 years old with multiple myeloma. The DNA sequence is given as TGTGCCAGCAGTTTCATGGGGGGGCTGGGAGATGAGCAGTTCTTC. Its translation is CASSFMGGLGDEQFF. The CDR3 plus the reference TRBV28 and TRBJ2-1 genes for the other parts give the full variable domain: DVKVTQSSRYLVKRTGEKVFLECVQDMDHENMFWYRQDPGLGLRLIYFSYDVKMKEKGDIPEGYSVSREKKERFSLILESASTNQTSMYLCASSFMGGLGDEQFFGPGTRLTVL.